This T cell receptor (beta chain) derives from a study of vaccination effects on CD4 cells after COVID-19. The protocol was immunoSEQ multiplex PCR, while the TCRdb copy is restricted to in-frame clones and leaves out a portion. The sample lists around 63,000 clones; over 70% were seen once. The ViraFEST assay expanded antigen-specific CD4+ T cells with viral peptide pools before sequencing. It was after around 10 days of culture that CD4+ T cells were isolated. Nucleocapsid antibodies stayed negative before and after vaccination, showing no earlier SARS-CoV-2 infection. Wells containing approximately 2 million PBMC each were cultured with approximately 9.7 IU/ml IL-2 and 8 to 10 ug/ml peptides. The authors replaced half the medium with IL-2 medium on days 3 and 7. Germline CDR1 SGHRS, CDR2 YFSETQ. The CDR3 totals 15 residues. V lost 3 bases to trimming and J lost 1 base; unmatched junction nucleotides: 6.

Findings and caveats of the study: Researchers reported few convalescent patients and no early post-infection timepoints in the study.

A word on this clone: Its antigen is unknown.

This sample comprised CD4+ T cells from PBMCs cultured with HCoV-OC43 spike peptides, obtained before COVID-19 vaccination. The subset: HCoV-OC43 spike overlapping peptide pool stimulation. The TCR originated in a human donor who received a COVID-19 vaccine. The V gene is TRBV5-1, the J gene TRBJ1-1; 7 bases fit TRBD1. CDR3 bases: TGCGCCAGCAGCTCCACAGGGGCTGGGAACACTGAAGCTTTCTTT. Protein sequence: CASSSTGAGNTEAFF.